What follows is one T cell receptor beta chain and its context. The same CDR3 also results from other DNA sequences found in this sample. This sample was included in a study of shared clonotypes between healthy human individuals. Original methodology: Filtering differed since immunoSEQ provided only junctions, with no quality scores. Sequenced by immunoSEQ multiplex PCR; TCRdb stores in-frame clones only, minus some. D and trimming were read from the DNA, whereas the V and J calls and clone size are those reported in that table. The table includes more than 2,000,000 clones, more than 80% detected once. CDR1 is SGHNT, CDR2 YYREEE, per germline (reference sequence). The V gene lost 0 bases and the J gene lost 5 bases, with 5 bases spanning the gap. The CDR3 has 13 residues.

V usage is TRBV5-4 and J usage is TRBJ2-2; D unclear. The clonotype was recovered from a man aged 18-30 years in good health. Some clones in this sample may be carry-over from other donors' samples. Sequenced: naive CD4+ T cells from PBMCs. Described subset: CD45RA+ positively selected. The CDR3 here is CASSLARTGELFF. CDR3 coding DNA: TGTGCCAGCAGCTTGGCCCGGACCGGGGAGCTGTTTTTT.